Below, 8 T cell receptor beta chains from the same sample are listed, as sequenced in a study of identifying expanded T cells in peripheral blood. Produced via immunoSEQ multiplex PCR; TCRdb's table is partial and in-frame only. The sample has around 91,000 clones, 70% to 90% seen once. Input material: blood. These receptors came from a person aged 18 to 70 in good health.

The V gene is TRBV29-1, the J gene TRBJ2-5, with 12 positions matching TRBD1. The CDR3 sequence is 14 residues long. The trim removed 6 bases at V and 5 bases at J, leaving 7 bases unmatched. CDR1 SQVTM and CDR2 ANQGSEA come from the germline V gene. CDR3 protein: CSVSGQGARETQYF. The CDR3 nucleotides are TGCAGCGTATCGGGACAGGGGGCACGGGAGACCCAGTACTTC.

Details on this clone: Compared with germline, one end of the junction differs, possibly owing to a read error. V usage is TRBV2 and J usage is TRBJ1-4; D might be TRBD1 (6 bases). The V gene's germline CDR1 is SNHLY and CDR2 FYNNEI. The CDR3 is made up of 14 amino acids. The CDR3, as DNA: TGTACCAGCAGCTCGACAGGTGGCTCCGAAAAACTGTTTTTT. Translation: CTSSSTGGSEKLFF. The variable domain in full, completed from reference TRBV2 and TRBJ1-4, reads EPEVTQTPSHQVTQMGQEVILRCVPISNHLYFYWYRQILGQKVEFLVSFYNNEISEKSEIFDDQFSVERPDGSNFTLKIRSTKLEDSAMYFCTSSSTGGSEKLFFGSGTQLSVL.

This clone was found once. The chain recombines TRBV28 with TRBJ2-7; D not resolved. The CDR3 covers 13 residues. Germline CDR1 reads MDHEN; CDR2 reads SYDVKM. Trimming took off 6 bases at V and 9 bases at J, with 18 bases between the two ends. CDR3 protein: CASRRALRPVQYF. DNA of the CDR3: TGTGCCAGCAGAAGGGCCCTCCGGCCTGTGCAGTACTTC.

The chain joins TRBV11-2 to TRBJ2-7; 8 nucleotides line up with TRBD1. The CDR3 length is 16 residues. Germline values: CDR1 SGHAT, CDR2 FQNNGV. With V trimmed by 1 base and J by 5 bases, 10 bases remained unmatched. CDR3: CASSLARGQGADEQYF. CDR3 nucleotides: TGTGCCAGCAGCTTAGCCCGTGGGCAGGGGGCGGACGAGCAGTACTTC.

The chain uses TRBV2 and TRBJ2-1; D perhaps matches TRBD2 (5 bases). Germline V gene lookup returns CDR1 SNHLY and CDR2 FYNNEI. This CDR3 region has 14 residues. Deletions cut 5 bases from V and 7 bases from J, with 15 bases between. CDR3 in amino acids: CASSPPPEGNEQFF. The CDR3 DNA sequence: TGTGCCAGCAGTCCTCCCCCTGAGGGTAATGAGCAGTTCTTC.

The CDR3 is CASSIPPGDYGYTF. The CDR3 bases are TGTGCCAGTAGTATCCCGCCAGGTGACTATGGCTACACCTTC. V gene TRBV19 combines with J gene TRBJ1-2; D is undetermined. Trimming removed 3 bases at V and 3 bases at J, with 11 bases between. CDR1 and CDR2 (germline): LNHDA, SQIVND (reference sequence). The CDR3 contains 14 residues.

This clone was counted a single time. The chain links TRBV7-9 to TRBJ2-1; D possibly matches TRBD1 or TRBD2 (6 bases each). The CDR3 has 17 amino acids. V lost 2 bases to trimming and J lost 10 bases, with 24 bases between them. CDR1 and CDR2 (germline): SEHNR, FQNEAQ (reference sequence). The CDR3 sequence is CASSLNLFGGWGYEQFF. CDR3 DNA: TGTGCCAGCAGCTTAAACCTTTTCGGGGGCTGGGGATACGAGCAGTTCTTC.

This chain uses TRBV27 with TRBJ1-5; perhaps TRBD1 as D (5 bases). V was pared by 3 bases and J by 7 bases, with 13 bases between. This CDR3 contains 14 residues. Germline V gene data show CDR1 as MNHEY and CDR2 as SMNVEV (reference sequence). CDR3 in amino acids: CASSLRPGIQPQHF. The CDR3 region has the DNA TGTGCCAGCAGTTTGCGCCCAGGGATCCAGCCCCAGCATTTT.